This TCR beta chain was retrieved from a study of Graves' ophthalmopathy and Graves' hyperthyroidism. Turning to the study itself: Peripheral blood was obtained at first diagnosis, ahead of any treatment.

The authors amplified TCR beta CDR3 regions, and they did so from RNA transcripts for repertoire sequencing. An opening RT-PCR round employed HTBI primers and preceded a second-round multiplex PCR. TCRdb re-called the multiplex PCR reads through MiXCR, storing one row per CDR3 protein. The table lists hundreds of thousands of distinct CDR3 sequences, just over 40% of them singletons. The table lists this clonotype with a few counts. This CDR3 has 14 amino acids. Germline CDR1 reads SEHNR; CDR2 reads FQNEAQ (reference sequence). V shed 4 bases and J shed 7 bases, with 11 bases lying between them. The clonotype comes from an adult man with Graves' ophthalmopathy. Specimen: peripheral blood. This chain connects TRBV7-9 to TRBJ1-6; D is perhaps TRBD1 (5 bases). CDR3 protein: CASSSNPGNSPLHF. CDR3 in DNA: TGTGCCAGCAGCTCTAACCCAGGGAATTCACCCCTCCACTTT. The entire variable domain, with the rest obtained from reference TRBV7-9 and TRBJ1-6, is as follows: DTGVSQNPRHKITKRGQNVTFRCDPISEHNRLYWYRQTLGQGPEFLTYFQNEAQLEKSRLLSDRFSAERPKGSFSTLEIQRTEQGDSAMYLCASSSNPGNSPLHFGNGTRLTVT.